This T cell receptor beta chain was sequenced in a study of vaccination effects on CD4 cells after COVID-19 (dated 2022 in TCRdb). General notes on the study: Across the study, the median time from the second dose to post-vaccine sampling was 72 days (range 14 to 241). SARS-CoV-2 spike-specific CD4+ TCR repertoires from before and after mRNA vaccination were compared in COVID-19 convalescent patients and in infection-naive vaccine recipients. Altogether, nine to ten COVID-19 convalescent patients and 4 SARS-CoV-2-naive healthy vaccine recipients made up the full study. Cultures from other donors in the study were sequenced using the Oncomine TCR Beta short-read assay on an Illumina iSeq 100. General findings and caveats noted by the study authors: Among healthy vaccine recipients, nearly all vaccine-induced clones were SARS-CoV-2 mono-reactive, and only 1 of 255 was cross-reactive with common cold coronaviruses. Only a small number of convalescent patients were included, and no early post-infection timepoints were available, which limited the study. Both infection-induced and vaccine-induced clones contracted markedly at late post-vaccination timepoints, which is consistent with waning T cell responses.

V and J are truncated by 6 bases and 8 bases respectively, leaving an intervening sequence of 10 bases. Spanning cysteine to phenylalanine, the CDR3 consists of 11 amino acids. Of the read, only the CDR3 DNA is kept; its 33 bases are in frame from base 1. For CDR1 and CDR2, the germline V gene lists MNHEY and SVGAGI. This clone came up a few times. Its antigen target is currently unknown. Base qualities are not recorded, but no much larger clone differs from it by a single base. In the ViraFEST assay, PBMC were stimulated with viral peptide pools, and TCR sequencing was then used to find antigen-specific CD4+ T cell clonotypes based on their expansion. After less than 13 days of culture, CD4+ T cells were isolated with the EasySep CD4+ T cell isolation kit. Each participant received two doses of an mRNA SARS-CoV-2 vaccine, either BNT162b2 or mRNA-1273. Healthy vaccine recipients had no prior SARS-CoV-2 infection, confirmed by negative nucleocapsid antibodies before and after vaccination. Each well held 1.5 million to 2 million PBMC cultured in IMDM containing roughly 5% human AB serum, roughly 10 IU/ml IL-2 and gentamicin, along with roughly 10 ug/ml peptides. Half of the culture medium was replaced with fresh IL-2-containing medium on days 3 and 7. Unless otherwise noted, each peptide stimulation condition was cultured in triplicate wells. PBMC were separated from whole blood using Ficoll-Paque Plus gradient centrifugation and were then either cryopreserved at -140C or used fresh. The overlapping peptide pools covered the spike proteins of SARS-CoV-2 as well as those of the common cold coronaviruses HCoV-NL63, HCoV-OC43 and HCoV-229E. The QIAamp micro DNA kit was used to extract genomic DNA from the cultured CD4+ T cells.

The library was made by the immunoSEQ multiplex PCR assay. DNA from the CD4+ T cells that had been cultured and isolated underwent TCR beta CDR3 sequencing. Processing in the source paper ran as follows. The analysis removed non-productive TCR sequences, trimmed reads to the CDR3 region, and retained only CDR3s that were 7 or more amino acids long. Antigen-specific clonotypes were identified using the MANAFEST web app by comparison of expansion in peptide wells against reference cultures. For clones to be considered positive, expansion at FDR<0.05 versus reference and all other wells, an odds ratio above 5, and a frequency above 0.1% in two replicate wells were required. A clonotype was called cross-reactive if it was significantly expanded both in SARS-CoV-2 spike wells and in at least one common cold coronavirus spike condition. Levenshtein distance calculated with the stringdist R package was used to assess CDR3 similarity, and unrooted trees were constructed with ape in R 3.6.1. In TCRdb, the immuneACCESS table is reduced to in-frame sequences with V and J assigned. These tables do not hold every clone; where another copy was compared, an unresolved V gene accounts for under half, and the others remain unexplained. D and trimming come from the DNA, and the V and J calls and clone size come from that table. This sample lists approximately 14,000 clones; approximately 70% were detected once. Of the sample, roughly 24% falls within the top ten clones.

The chain is made from TRBV6-5 and TRBJ1-2; a tentative D match to TRBD1 spans 6 bases. The sequence came from a human donor who received a COVID-19 vaccine. Specimen: CD4+ T cells from PBMCs cultured with HCoV-NL63 spike peptides, collected after COVID-19 vaccination. Reading the label with the study, this specimen's cell subset or site is: HCoV-NL63 spike overlapping peptide pool stimulation. The CDR3 corresponds to CASRQGGGYTF. In nucleotide form, the sequence is TGTGCCAGCAGACAGGGAGGCGGCTACACCTTC.